This T cell receptor (beta chain) was sequenced during a study of blood T cell repertoires in COVID-19. Measured with immunoSEQ multiplex PCR; TCRdb has only the in-frame clones, and not every one. Of about 130,000 clones in the sample, 88% are singletons; the top ten hold about 9.3%. The CDR3 spans 15 residues. Germline-derived CDR1 and CDR2 are SNHLY and FYNNEI. After removal of 5 bases from V and 8 bases from J, the junction contained 9 bases not matched to a gene. The sample consisted of peripheral blood. This TCR was sampled from a man aged 50-60 years with acute or convalescent COVID-19. The chain couples TRBV2 to TRBJ1-4; TRBD1 agrees at 9 bases. The CDR3 DNA sequence: TGTGCCAGCAGTCTACAGGGGGCGCCGGACGAAAAACTGTTTTTT. Protein sequence: CASSLQGAPDEKLFF.